This T cell receptor beta chain is from a study of control samples from healthy donors and cancer patients. This CDR3 spans 14 amino acids. V lost 1 base and J lost 6, with 10 bases in between. In germline, CDR1 is MNHNS, CDR2 SASEGT. Produced via immunoSEQ multiplex PCR; TCRdb's table is partial and in-frame only. The sample comprises 150,000 or so clones, approximately 94% of which are singletons, and approximately 5.5% rests with the top ten. The specimen sequenced was blood. The sequence came from a man in his forties or fifties in good health. This rearrangement joins TRBV6-1 to TRBJ1-5; perhaps TRBD1 as D (5 bases). CDR3: CASSEVPGTQPQHF. In DNA form, the CDR3 reads TGTGCCAGCAGTGAAGTTCCAGGGACTCAGCCCCAGCATTTT.